The source of this T cell receptor beta chain is a study of blood T cells in healthy people across ages (dated by TCRdb to about 2015). Regarding the complete study: In model experiments, roughly one uniquely barcoded TCR beta cDNA molecule per two T cells was captured by template switching. Using deep sequencing normalized with unique cDNA molecular identifiers, the study measured how TCR beta repertoire diversity changes with age. The donors were split into four age groups: young (average 16 years), middle-aged (around 40), aged (62) and long-lived (under 90). The study analyzed two additional independent replicas of 1 million unique cDNA reads from the same blood draw for two donors, one aged 18 to 30 and one aged 80 or older. General study outcomes and caveats: Because donor CMV infection status was unknown, age-related changes in expanded clonotypes were potentially confounded. Estimates of total diversity from one million sequenced T cells were regarded as lower bounds and underestimates. Compared with the aged group, the long-lived group had more naive CD4+ T cells, fewer expanded clones and increased TCR diversity, suggesting age selection. Observed TCR beta diversity per million T cells fell roughly linearly with age, and a significant reduction was already apparent by age around 40. Conclusive comparison of naive and antigen-experienced compartments was prevented by the profiling of bulk unsorted PBMCs. Observed TCR beta diversity correlated strongly with the percentage of naive T cells measured by flow cytometry.

About this clonotype: It has no known antigen specificity. With a much larger clone just one base away, this may be a read error.

The method was 5' RACE. The instrument given in TCRdb is Illumina HiSeq 2500. A second PCR of roughly 7 to 11 cycles was performed with a sample-barcoded 5' primer and a J-beta primer mix. A template-switch 5' adaptor carrying 12 random nucleotides introduced a unique molecular identifier onto each TCR beta cDNA molecule. Each sample yielded at least 3 million CDR3-containing paired-end reads. First-strand cDNA synthesis was performed from all RNA using the Mint cDNA synthesis kit, with priming by a TRBC-specific oligonucleotide. Following uracil-DNA glycosylase treatment, all cDNA underwent a first 18-cycle PCR with the universal primers M1SS and BC2_uni_R. The paper's processing steps were these. For normalization, 1 million high-quality reads were randomly selected from each sample, with every read carrying a distinct molecular identifier. Reads sharing molecular identifiers were discarded rather than binned into consensus sequences. MiTCR, run with a Q25 quality threshold and the strictest error-elimination algorithm, handled CDR3 identification, clonotype clustering and error correction. A nonparametric unseen species model with Euler transformation was used to estimate lower-bound total TCR beta diversity. Clones were called with MiXCR by TCRdb after fastp trimmed the public reads at Q25, and only in-frame beta chains were retained. Here each entry gathers all rows of one CDR3 protein and keeps the most common genes and DNA. The authors' filters were not applied to this entry. This sample is represented by about 930,000 distinct CDR3 sequences; about 29% of them were singletons. Of the sample, about 9.4% falls within the top ten clones.

Donors were a few dozen systemically healthy Caucasian individuals from Russia aged roughly 6 to 95 years. Each donor gave approximately 9.4 milliliters of peripheral blood, drawn into EDTA-treated Vacutainer tubes. Ficoll-Paque density-gradient centrifugation was used to isolate PBMCs, with at least 6.5 million per sample. Trizol reagent was used to extract total RNA from the PBMCs, yielding at least 5 micrograms per sample. Naive CD45RAhigh/CD27high T cell percentages were measured by flow cytometry on a PBMC aliquot from every donor. Its CDR3 holds 14 amino acids, cysteine through phenylalanine. Of the read, only the CDR3 DNA is kept; its 42 bases are in frame from base 1. The germline V gene (reference sequence) sets CDR1 to MNHEY and CDR2 to SMNVEV. The data also belong to a second study, concerning T cells of mothers and their children. That second publication adds: Nine systemically healthy Caucasian individuals, comprising three mothers and their six children, were included as donors. cDNA synthesis used all of the extracted RNA, with about 1.5 ug of RNA in each 15 ul reaction. In the second PCR, the M1S primer introduced both the sample barcodes and 2-4 random nucleotides. Each mother yielded over 8.5 million TCR beta CDR3 reads and each child 3 million to 3.5 million reads. In both related and unrelated pairs, thymic selection shapes the output of TCR recombination in a similar way, with inherited differences having only a minor effect. Normalized repertoire overlap was always slightly but never significantly higher in related than unrelated mother-child pairs. No persistent microchimeric T cell clones were found, with a detection sensitivity of approximately 100 clones per million clonotypes. The study used deep NGS to compare TCR beta repertoires of mothers and children, seeking features distinguishing related mother-child pairs from unrelated individuals. Mothers averaged roughly 40 +/- 4 years of age and children averaged about 10 +/- 4 years. Libraries were sequenced on Illumina HiSeq 2000 with 100+100 nt paired-end reads after adapter ligation with NEBNext reagents. To prevent cross-contamination, the mother and child libraries were prepared one month apart and sequenced in separate runs. For each donor, somewhere between 500,000 and 2,000,000 distinct TCR beta clonotypes were identified. Naive TCR beta clonotypes were estimated from low-frequency clonotypes matched to each donor's FACS-determined naive share, without sorting.

The chain employs TRBV27 and TRBJ2-4; TRBD2 is a weak D gene call, 5 bases matching. The sequencing input was blood. The receptor comes from a woman aged 40 to 50 in good health. The DNA sequence is TGTGCCAGCAGTTTGCAATCACGGGGAAACACTCAGTACTTC. This translates into CASSLQSRGNTQYF.